These 32 T cell receptor beta chains were sequenced from one sample in a study of blood T cell repertoires in COVID-19. The protocol was immunoSEQ multiplex PCR, while the TCRdb copy is restricted to in-frame clones and leaves out a portion. The table shows approximately 330,000 clones, with roughly 87% occurring only once. The source material was peripheral blood. These receptors originate from a man younger than 45 with COVID-19, enrolled during active disease.

The rearrangement joins TRBV5-1 to TRBJ2-3; a possible D gene is TRBD2 (5 bases). CDR1 and CDR2 (germline): SGHRS, YFSETQ. There are 15 residues in the CDR3. Trimming cost V 4 bases and J 0 bases, with 12 bases left between them. The CDR3 here is CASSPARVSTDTQYF. The DNA of the CDR3 is TGCGCCAGCAGCCCCGCGAGGGTAAGCACAGATACGCAGTATTTT.

The rearrangement uses TRBV28 and TRBJ2-3, with a weak D call TRBD2 (7 bases). Between the trimmed V and J ends, which lost 7 bases and 4 bases, there was a span of 15 bases. The germline V gene has CDR1 MDHEN and CDR2 SYDVKM. The CDR3 loop spans 14 amino acids. The CDR3 DNA reads TGTGCCAGCATCCGGGGGGAGGGGGCAGATACGCAGTATTTT. It encodes CASIRGEGADTQYF.

In the case of this clone: Other DNA sequences in this sample translate to the same CDR3. The chain links TRBV2 to TRBJ2-2; 8 nucleotides line up with TRBD1. The V gene's germline CDR1 is SNHLY and CDR2 FYNNEI. The CDR3 contains 14 residues. The V and J ends lost 5 bases and 3 bases, in that order; junction bases with no gene match: 2. The CDR3 region is CASSWTGHTGELFF. The CDR3, as DNA: TGTGCCAGCAGTTGGACAGGGCACACCGGGGAGCTGTTTTTT.

The J gene is TRBJ1-6, the V gene TRBV6-1; 7 nucleotides match TRBD1. Germline trimming cut 7 bases from V and 7 bases from J; bases unmatched to any gene: 7. The CDR3 consists of 14 residues. The germline V gene encodes CDR1 MNHNS and CDR2 SASEGT. The CDR3 is CASNPGGRNSPLHF. CDR3 bases: TGTGCCAGCAACCCAGGGGGGCGGAATTCACCCCTCCACTTT.

This chain connects TRBV4-1 to TRBJ1-1; D not certain. Germline CDR1 and CDR2: MGHRA and YSYEKL. The ends were cut back, 0 bases at V and 7 bases at J, with 18 bases in the middle. The CDR3 covers 16 residues. This chain's CDR3 is CASSQEDGIIIFEAFF. The CDR3 coding sequence is TGCGCCAGCAGCCAAGAGGACGGGATTATTATTTTTGAAGCTTTCTTT.

V gene TRBV10-1 combines with J gene TRBJ1-6; possible D gene TRBD1, 5 bases. The CDR3 covers 15 residues. Germline CDR1 WNHNN, CDR2 SYGVQD (reference sequence). V was pared by 2 bases and J by 8 bases, with 13 bases between. CDR3 in amino acids: CASSEINRMYSPLHF. CDR3 nucleotide sequence: TGCGCCAGCAGTGAGATAAACAGGATGTATTCACCCCTCCACTTT.

This chain uses TRBV4-3 with TRBJ2-1; TRBD2 matches at 10 bases. Germline V CDR1 and CDR2: LGHNA, YSLEER. The ends lost 3 bases at V and 5 bases at J; junction bases unmatched: 7. There are 16 residues in the CDR3. CDR3 loop: CASSHPGLARNNEQFF. The CDR3 DNA sequence: TGCGCCAGCAGCCACCCGGGACTAGCGCGCAACAATGAGCAGTTCTTC.

This chain links TRBV28 with TRBJ1-5; 9 bases map to TRBD1. The CDR3 runs 15 residues. Looked up from germline, CDR1 is MDHEN and CDR2 is SYDVKM. The trim removed 8 bases at V and 7 bases at J, leaving 12 bases unmatched. The CDR3 spells CASGYSGTGTQPQHF. The CDR3 coding sequence is TGTGCCAGCGGTTACTCCGGGACAGGGACCCAGCCCCAGCATTTT.

As regards this clone: At the DNA level, this CDR3 is encoded by other sequences in the same sample as well. The V gene is TRBV12-3 or TRBV12-4, the J gene TRBJ1-3; D gene uncertain. The germline V and J ends were trimmed by 5 bases and 0 bases, with 2 bases remaining between them. The CDR3 is 12 amino acids. Here the CDR3 reads CASSLSGNTIYF. The CDR3 coding sequence is TGTGCCAGCAGTCTCTCTGGAAACACCATATATTTT.

V gene TRBV6-2 or TRBV6-3 combines with J gene TRBJ1-1; 11 bases are shared with TRBD1. The CDR3 is 18 residues long. Germline CDR1 is MNHEY and CDR2 is SVGEGT. Trimming at V came to 4 bases and at J to 0 bases, leaving 10 bases not matched to a gene. CDR3 residues: CASSFPDRGPNLNTEAFF. Here the CDR3 DNA reads TGTGCCAGCAGTTTCCCGGACAGGGGGCCAAATCTGAACACTGAAGCTTTCTTT.

This clone was counted a single time. The rearrangement uses TRBV2 and TRBJ2-3; 9 bases match TRBD2. CDR1 and CDR2 (germline): SNHLY, FYNNEI. The V and J ends lost 6 bases and 6 bases, in that order; junction bases with no gene match: 7. The CDR3 is 14 amino acids. CDR3 DNA sequence: TGTGCCAGCAGGCGCGGGGGGGCACTGGATACGCAGTATTTT. It translates to CASRRGGALDTQYF.

The CDR3 DNA follows: TGTGCCAGCAGCCAAGTCGACAGGGCCCACGAGCAGTACTTC. Protein sequence: CASSQVDRAHEQYF. The J gene is TRBJ2-7, the V gene TRBV3-1 (or the pseudogene TRBV3-2); 7 positions match TRBD1. CDR3 length: 14 amino acids. In germline, CDR1 is LGHDT, CDR2 YNNKEL (reference sequence). The V segment lost 1 base and the J segment 5 bases; nucleotides outside the gene matches: 5.

The chain carries TRBV7-2 and TRBJ1-2; 7 bases agree with TRBD1. V lost 5 bases, J lost 2 bases, and 8 bases stayed unmatched. The length of the CDR3 is 15 residues. Per the germline V gene, CDR1 is SGHTA and CDR2 is FQGNSA. The CDR3 DNA follows: TGTGCCAGCAGCCCTAGACAGGGTATCAACTATGGCTACACCTTC. It translates to CASSPRQGINYGYTF.

This clone is a singleton in its sample. The genes are TRBV11-3 and TRBJ2-1; no clear D. The CDR3 has 15 residues. The germline gives CDR1 SGHNT, CDR2 YENEEA. V was clipped by 3 bases and J by 0 bases, with 9 bases between them. The CDR3 here is CASSFLGGSYNEQFF. For the CDR3, the DNA is TGTGCCAGCAGCTTCCTAGGTGGCTCCTACAATGAGCAGTTCTTC.

The chain combines TRBV11-1 with TRBJ1-1; 8 nucleotides line up with TRBD1. CDR1 and CDR2 from the germline V gene are SGHAT and FQDESV (reference sequence). Trimming cost V 5 bases and J 5 bases; bases outside gene matches: 10. The CDR3 loop spans 15 amino acids. CDR3 sequence reads: CASSPRDRFLTEAFF. CDR3 bases: TGTGCCAGCAGCCCTCGGGACAGGTTTCTGACTGAAGCTTTCTTT.

Worth noting for this clone: Mismatch with germline at one junction end may stem from a read error. The chain couples TRBV6-6 to TRBJ2-1; 10 nucleotides agree with TRBD2. Germline CDR1 is MNHNY and CDR2 is SVGAGI (reference sequence). There are 14 residues in the CDR3. As DNA, the CDR3 is TGTGCCGGCAGTTGGACTAGCGGATACAATGAGCAGTTCTTC. Amino acid sequence: CAGSWTSGYNEQFF.

The rearrangement links TRBV5-1 to TRBJ1-2; TRBD1 aligns across 7 bases. Germline V gene sequence: CDR1 SGHRS, CDR2 YFSETQ. The CDR3 is 15 amino acids. The V and J ends lost 1 base and 7 bases, in that order; junction bases with no gene match: 10. CDR3 DNA: TGCGCCAGCAGCTTGTACCAGGGGGTCGAGGGTGGCTACACCTTC. Encoded protein: CASSLYQGVEGGYTF.

V is TRBV6-5 and J is TRBJ2-7; D is perhaps TRBD1 (7 bases). The CDR3 has 12 amino acids. Trimming cost V 6 bases and J 4 bases, with 10 bases left between them. Germline CDR1 reads MNHEY; CDR2 reads SVGAGI. CDR3 coding DNA: TGTGCCAGCAGCCAGGGGGGATACGAGCAGTACTTC. Protein: CASSQGGYEQYF.

The rearrangement links TRBV5-1 to TRBJ2-7; 8 bases match TRBD1. Germline V CDR1 and CDR2: SGHRS, YFSETQ. The CDR3 runs to 15 residues. V shed 0 bases and J 3 bases; nucleotides not matched to a gene: 5. The CDR3 coding sequence is TGCGCCAGCAGCTTGGAGGGACAGGCGTACTACGAGCAGTACTTC. Protein product: CASSLEGQAYYEQYF.

The gene calls are TRBV7-9 and TRBJ2-5, with D uncertain. CDR1 is SEHNR and CDR2 is FQNEAQ in the germline V gene (reference sequence). V gave up 1 base and J gave up 2 bases, with 5 bases separating them. The CDR3 sequence is 13 residues long. The CDR3: CASSLGDQETQYF. CDR3 DNA sequence: TGTGCCAGCAGCTTAGGAGATCAAGAGACCCAGTACTTC.

This chain links TRBV4-2 with TRBJ2-7, with TRBD1 identical over 9 bases. CDR1 and CDR2 (germline): LGHNA, YNFKEQ. The CDR3 consists of 15 residues. With 0 bases clipped from V and 3 bases from J, the junction kept 3 bases outside the gene matches. The CDR3 here is CASSQEGQGSYEQYF. The DNA of the CDR3 is TGTGCCAGCAGCCAAGAGGGACAGGGAAGCTACGAGCAGTACTTC.

The V gene is TRBV19, the J gene TRBJ1-3, with a possible D match to TRBD1 (5 bases). CDR3 length equals 14 residues. CDR1 is LNHDA and CDR2 is SQIVND in the germline V gene (reference sequence). Trimming shortened V by 3 bases and J by 2 bases, and 8 bases separated the two germline ends. CDR3 residues: CASSMGPPGNTIYF. The CDR3 bases are TGTGCCAGTAGTATGGGGCCCCCTGGAAACACCATATATTTT.

The chain recombines TRBV5-4 with TRBJ2-7; 12 nucleotides agree with TRBD1. The germline V gene has CDR1 SGHNT and CDR2 YYREEE (reference sequence). V was clipped by 3 bases and J by 6 bases; unmatched bases: 4. This CDR3 contains 14 residues. DNA for the CDR3: TGTGCCAGCAGCTCGCGGGACAGGGGGCTCGAGCAGTACTTC. This gives the protein CASSSRDRGLEQYF.

This clone was recorded only once. The rearrangement joins TRBV9 to TRBJ2-3; 7 bases align to TRBD1. Germline CDR1 and CDR2: SGDLS and YYNGEE. The junction had 8 bases not matched to a gene; V was cut back by 4 bases and J by 3 bases. The CDR3 is 15 amino acids. The CDR3 bases are TGTGCCAGCAGCCCCCGGGACAGATATACAGATACGCAGTATTTT. Its protein is CASSPRDRYTDTQYF.

The chain joins TRBV11-2 to TRBJ1-5; D gene unclear. The CDR3 sequence is 15 residues long. V lost 6 bases, J lost 5 bases, and 17 bases lay in between. Germline V lookup: CDR1 SGHAT, CDR2 FQNNGV. This CDR3 reads CASSPRRGRDQPQHF. The DNA of the CDR3 is TGTGCCAGCAGTCCTCGACGGGGTCGAGATCAGCCCCAGCATTTT.

The V and J genes are TRBV28 and TRBJ2-1; 9 bases align to TRBD2. The CDR3 totals 16 residues. Germline V CDR1 and CDR2: MDHEN, SYDVKM. Trimming took 4 bases from V and 9 from J; bases not matched to a gene: 13. The CDR3 sequence: CASSSSVAGVYGEQFF. The CDR3 DNA reads TGTGCCAGCAGTTCGTCTGTAGCGGGAGTTTACGGTGAGCAGTTCTTC.

The rearrangement links TRBV11-2 to TRBJ1-6, with a tentative D call TRBD1 (5 bases). CDR1 and CDR2 from the germline V gene are SGHAT and FQNNGV. This CDR3 is built from 14 residues. V was shortened by 5 bases and J by 9 bases, with 14 bases between the two germline ends. The CDR3 loop is CASSALEGPSPLHF. CDR3 in DNA: TGTGCCAGCAGCGCTCTGGAGGGGCCTTCACCCCTCCACTTT.

V and J are TRBV29-1 and TRBJ1-1, with D uncertain. Germline CDR1 is SQVTM and CDR2 is ANQGSEA. V lost 4 bases to trimming and J lost 2 bases, with 17 bases between them. The CDR3 extends over 15 amino acids. Written as DNA, the CDR3 is TGCAGCGTTGGTCGGGCTTTCGGACTCAACACTGAAGCTTTCTTT. Translation: CSVGRAFGLNTEAFF.

The chain couples TRBV7-9 to TRBJ1-3; D call uncertain. Trimming removed 1 base from V and 0 bases from J, with 10 bases in between. Germline CDR1 is SEHNR and CDR2 is FQNEAQ (reference sequence). This CDR3 spans 16 amino acids. The CDR3 DNA reads TGTGCCAGCAGCTTAGGCGTAAGAAGCTCTGGAAACACCATATATTTT. It codes for CASSLGVRSSGNTIYF.

The chain links TRBV28 to TRBJ2-5, with TRBD1 identical over 7 bases. Germline values: CDR1 MDHEN, CDR2 SYDVKM. The ends lost 2 bases at V and 3 bases at J; junction bases unmatched: 3. This CDR3 contains 14 residues. The CDR3 here is CASSLPGQKETQYF. The CDR3 DNA is TGTGCCAGCAGTTTACCGGGACAGAAAGAGACCCAGTACTTC.

This clone came up once. V gene TRBV24-1 combines with J gene TRBJ2-3; weak D call: TRBD2 (5 bases). The CDR3 runs to 14 residues. From germline, CDR1 is KGHDR and CDR2 SFDVKD. Trimming cost V 5 bases and J 4 bases, with 12 bases left between them. CDR3 DNA sequence: TGTGCCACCAGTGGACGACTAAGGCCAGATACGCAGTATTTT. It yields the protein CATSGRLRPDTQYF.

The count of this clone is one. The rearrangement joins TRBV6-2 or TRBV6-3 to TRBJ2-7; 7 bases match TRBD1. Germline values: CDR1 MNHEY, CDR2 SVGEGT. Losses at the gene ends were 5 bases for V and 3 bases for J; bases not matched to a gene: 13. This CDR3 is built from 16 residues. The chain's CDR3 is CASSATPGQRVYEQYF. The CDR3 DNA reads TGTGCCAGCAGTGCTACTCCGGGACAGAGAGTCTACGAGCAGTACTTC.